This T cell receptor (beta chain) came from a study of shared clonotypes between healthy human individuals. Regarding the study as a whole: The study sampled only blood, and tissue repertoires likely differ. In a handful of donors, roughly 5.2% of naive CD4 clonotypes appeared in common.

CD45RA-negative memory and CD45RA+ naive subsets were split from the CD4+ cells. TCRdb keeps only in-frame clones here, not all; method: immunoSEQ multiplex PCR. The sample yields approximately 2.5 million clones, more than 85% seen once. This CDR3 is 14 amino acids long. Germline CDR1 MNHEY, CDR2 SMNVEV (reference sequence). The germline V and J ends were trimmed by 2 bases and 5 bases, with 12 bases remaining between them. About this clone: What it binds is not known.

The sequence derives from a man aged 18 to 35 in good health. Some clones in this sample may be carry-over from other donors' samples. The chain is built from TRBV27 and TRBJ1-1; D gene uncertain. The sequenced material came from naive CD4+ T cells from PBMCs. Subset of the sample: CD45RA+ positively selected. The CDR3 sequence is CASSLKQRNTEAFF. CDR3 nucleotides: TGTGCCAGCAGTTTAAAGCAAAGGAATACTGAAGCTTTCTTT.